The entry below describes one TCR beta chain. Its specificity is not known. Libraries were prepared by immunoSEQ multiplex PCR; TCRdb keeps only in-frame clonotypes and omits some of them. The table has more than 250,000 clones, 86% seen once. The sample is drawn from a study of cytomegalovirus exposure and HLA in healthy donors. For the study at large: It was reported in a later analysis that the 100 to 150 validation repertoires used the same platform as the roughly 640 first-cohort repertoires.

Whole-study findings and limits: The classifier reportedly diagnosed cytomegalovirus status with high specificity and sensitivity. Most TCR sequences were uncommon, yet certain public TCRs appeared in many donors.

Germline lookup yields CDR1 MDHEN and CDR2 SYDVKM. This CDR3 is built from 14 residues. Trimming removed 6 bases from V and 2 bases from J; junction bases left unmatched: 7. Sequenced: PBMCs. This TCR came from a young woman in good health and CMV-seronegative. V gene TRBV28 combines with J gene TRBJ2-7, with TRBD1 matching over 7 bases. Here the CDR3 reads CASSLGQATYEQYF. For the CDR3, the DNA is TGTGCCAGCAGCCTTGGACAGGCAACCTACGAGCAGTACTTC.